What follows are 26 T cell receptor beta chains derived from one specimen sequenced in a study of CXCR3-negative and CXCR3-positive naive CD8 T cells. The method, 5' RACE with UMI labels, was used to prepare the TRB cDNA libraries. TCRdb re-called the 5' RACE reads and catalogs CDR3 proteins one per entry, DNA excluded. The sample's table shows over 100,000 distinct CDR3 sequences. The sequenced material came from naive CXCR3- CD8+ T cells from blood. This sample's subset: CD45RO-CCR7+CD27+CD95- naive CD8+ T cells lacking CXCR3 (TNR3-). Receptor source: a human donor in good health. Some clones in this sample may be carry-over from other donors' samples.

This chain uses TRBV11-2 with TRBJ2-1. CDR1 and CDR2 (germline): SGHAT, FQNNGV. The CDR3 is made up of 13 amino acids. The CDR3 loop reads CASSFGLGNEQFF.

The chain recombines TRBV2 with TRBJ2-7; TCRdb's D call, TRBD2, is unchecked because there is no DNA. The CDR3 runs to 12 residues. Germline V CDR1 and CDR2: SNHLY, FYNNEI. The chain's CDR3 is CASIMAEGEQYF.

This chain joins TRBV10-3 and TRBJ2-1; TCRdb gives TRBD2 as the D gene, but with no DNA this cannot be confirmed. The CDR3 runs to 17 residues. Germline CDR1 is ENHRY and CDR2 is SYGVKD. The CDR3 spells CAISETGTSGRKNEQFF.

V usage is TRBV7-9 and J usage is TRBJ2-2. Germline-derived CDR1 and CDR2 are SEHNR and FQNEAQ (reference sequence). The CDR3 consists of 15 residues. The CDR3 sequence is CASSLSASNTGELFF.

The CDR3: CASSMGRNEQYF. The chain carries TRBV13 and TRBJ2-7; checking the TCRdb D call of TRBD1 is not possible without DNA. Germline-derived CDR1 and CDR2 are PRHDT and FYEKMQ (reference sequence). This CDR3 has 12 amino acids. The entire variable domain, with the rest obtained from reference TRBV13 and TRBJ2-7, is as follows: AAGVIQSPRHLIKEKRETATLKCYPIPRHDTVYWYQQGPGQDPQFLISFYEKMQSDKGSIPDRFSAQQFSDYHSELNMSSLELGDSALYFCASSMGRNEQYFGPGTRLTVT.

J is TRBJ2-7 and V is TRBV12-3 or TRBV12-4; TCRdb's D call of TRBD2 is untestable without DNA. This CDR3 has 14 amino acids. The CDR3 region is CASTTRLNGYEQYF.

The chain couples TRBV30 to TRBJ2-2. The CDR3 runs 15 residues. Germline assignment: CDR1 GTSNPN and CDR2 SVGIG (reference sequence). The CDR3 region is CAWSGVSGAPGELFF.

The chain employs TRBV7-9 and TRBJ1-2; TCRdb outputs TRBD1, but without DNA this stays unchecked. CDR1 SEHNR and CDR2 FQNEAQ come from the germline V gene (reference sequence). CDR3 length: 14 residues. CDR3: CATIGTEPNYGYTF.

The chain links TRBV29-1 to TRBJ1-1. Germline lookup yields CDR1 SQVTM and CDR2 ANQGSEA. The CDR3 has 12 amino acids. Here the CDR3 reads CSVGVMNTEAFF.

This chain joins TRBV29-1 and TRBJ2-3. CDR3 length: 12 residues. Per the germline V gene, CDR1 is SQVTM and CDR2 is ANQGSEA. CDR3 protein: CSVDRLEDTQYF.

CDR3 sequence reads: CASRRDYDEQFF. This chain links TRBV27 with TRBJ2-1; there is no DNA to check the TCRdb D call of TRBD1. From germline, CDR1 is MNHEY and CDR2 SMNVEV (reference sequence). This CDR3 has 12 amino acids.

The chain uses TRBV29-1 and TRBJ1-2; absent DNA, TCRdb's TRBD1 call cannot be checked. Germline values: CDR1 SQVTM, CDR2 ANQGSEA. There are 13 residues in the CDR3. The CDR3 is CSVEDLGGDGYTF.

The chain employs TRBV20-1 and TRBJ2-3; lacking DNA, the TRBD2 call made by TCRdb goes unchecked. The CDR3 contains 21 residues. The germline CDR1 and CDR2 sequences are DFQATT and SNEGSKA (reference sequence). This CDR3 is CSARDSFGLAGGRASTDTQYF.

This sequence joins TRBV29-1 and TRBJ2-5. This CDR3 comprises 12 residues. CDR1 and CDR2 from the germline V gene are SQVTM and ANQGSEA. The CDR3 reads CSVEGVEETQYF.

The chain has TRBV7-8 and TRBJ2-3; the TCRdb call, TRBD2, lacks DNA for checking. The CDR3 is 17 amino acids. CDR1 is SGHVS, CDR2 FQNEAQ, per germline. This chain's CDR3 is CASSLDLRSFSTDTQYF.

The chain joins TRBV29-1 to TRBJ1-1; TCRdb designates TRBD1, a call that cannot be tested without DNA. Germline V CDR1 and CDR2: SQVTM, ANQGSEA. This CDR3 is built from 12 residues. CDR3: CSVPGQGDEAFF.

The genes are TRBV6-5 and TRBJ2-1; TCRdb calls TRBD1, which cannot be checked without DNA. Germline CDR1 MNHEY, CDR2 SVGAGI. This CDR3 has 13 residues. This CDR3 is CASGWTGNNEQFF.

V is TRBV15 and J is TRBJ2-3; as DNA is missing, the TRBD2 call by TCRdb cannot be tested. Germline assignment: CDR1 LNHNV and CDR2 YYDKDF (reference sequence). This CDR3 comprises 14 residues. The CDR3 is CATSRGESTDTQYF.

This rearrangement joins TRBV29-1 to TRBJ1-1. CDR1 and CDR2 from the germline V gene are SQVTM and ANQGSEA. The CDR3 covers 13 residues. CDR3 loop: CSVAKGVNTEAFF.

This chain's CDR3 is CASSLQRPYISSYNEQFF. The V and J genes are TRBV7-2 and TRBJ2-1; TCRdb outputs TRBD1, but without DNA this stays unchecked. The CDR3 has 18 residues. CDR1 is SGHTA and CDR2 is FQGNSA in the germline V gene.

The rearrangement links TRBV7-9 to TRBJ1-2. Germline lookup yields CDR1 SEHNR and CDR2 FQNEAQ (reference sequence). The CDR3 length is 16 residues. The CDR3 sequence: CASSLAELMANYGYTF.

Here the CDR3 reads CASSQAVRPGDTQYF. The genes are TRBV4-3 and TRBJ2-3; the TCRdb call, TRBD1, lacks DNA for checking. The germline CDR1 and CDR2 sequences are LGHNA and YSLEER. The CDR3 extends over 15 amino acids.

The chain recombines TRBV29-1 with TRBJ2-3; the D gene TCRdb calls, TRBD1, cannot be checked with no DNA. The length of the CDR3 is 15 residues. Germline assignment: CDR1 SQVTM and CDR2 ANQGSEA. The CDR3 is CSVASTPYGIDTQYF.

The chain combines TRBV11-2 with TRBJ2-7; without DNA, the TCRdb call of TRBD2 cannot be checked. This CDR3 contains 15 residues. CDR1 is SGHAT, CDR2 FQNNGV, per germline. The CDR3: CASSTGLAGGDEQYF.

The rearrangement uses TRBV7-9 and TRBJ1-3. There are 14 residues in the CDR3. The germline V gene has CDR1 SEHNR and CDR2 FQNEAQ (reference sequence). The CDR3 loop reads CASSSTNSGNTIYF.

CDR3 sequence reads: CASSATGGGSYEQYF. The V and J genes are TRBV7-6 and TRBJ2-7. This CDR3 comprises 15 residues. Germline V CDR1 and CDR2: SGHVS, FNYEAQ.